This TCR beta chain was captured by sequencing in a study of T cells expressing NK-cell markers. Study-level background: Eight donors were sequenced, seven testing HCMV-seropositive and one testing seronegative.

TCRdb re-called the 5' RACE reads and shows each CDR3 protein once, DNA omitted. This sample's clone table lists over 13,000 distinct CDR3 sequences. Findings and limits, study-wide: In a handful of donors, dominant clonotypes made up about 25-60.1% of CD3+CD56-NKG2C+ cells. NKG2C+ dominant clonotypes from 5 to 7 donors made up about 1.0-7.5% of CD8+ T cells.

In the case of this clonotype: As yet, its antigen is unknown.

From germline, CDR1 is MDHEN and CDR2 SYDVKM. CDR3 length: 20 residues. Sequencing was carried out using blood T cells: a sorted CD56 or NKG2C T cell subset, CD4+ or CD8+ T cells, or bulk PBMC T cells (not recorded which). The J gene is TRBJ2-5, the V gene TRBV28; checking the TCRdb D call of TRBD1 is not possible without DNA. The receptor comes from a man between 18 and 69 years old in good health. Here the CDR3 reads CASSLHFGGGSTERQETQYF.